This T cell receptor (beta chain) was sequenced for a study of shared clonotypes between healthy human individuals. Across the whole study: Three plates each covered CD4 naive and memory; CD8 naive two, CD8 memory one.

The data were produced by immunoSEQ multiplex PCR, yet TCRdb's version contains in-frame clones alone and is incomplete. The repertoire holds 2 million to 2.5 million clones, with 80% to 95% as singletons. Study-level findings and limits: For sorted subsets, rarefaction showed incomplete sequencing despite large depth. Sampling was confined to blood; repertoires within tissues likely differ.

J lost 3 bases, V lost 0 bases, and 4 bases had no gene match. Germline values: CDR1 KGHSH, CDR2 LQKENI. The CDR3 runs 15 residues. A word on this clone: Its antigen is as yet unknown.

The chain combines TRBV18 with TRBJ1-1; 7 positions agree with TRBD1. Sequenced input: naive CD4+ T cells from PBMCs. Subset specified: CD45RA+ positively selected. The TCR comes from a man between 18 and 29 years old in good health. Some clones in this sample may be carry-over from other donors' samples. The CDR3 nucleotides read TGTGCCAGCTCACCACCGGGACAGAGGGACACTGAAGCTTTCTTT. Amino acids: CASSPPGQRDTEAFF.